This T cell receptor beta chain came from a study of CD8 T cells in Susac syndrome. RNA, at about 0.5 to 1 ug, was reverse transcribed with random hexamers. Across 54 Vbeta and 13 Jbeta, TCR beta CDR3 was amplified with immunoSEQ multiplex PCR. MiXCR, run by TCRdb on the immunoSEQ multiplex PCR reads, gives a single entry per CDR3 protein. The sample consists of approximately 180,000 distinct CDR3 sequences, approximately 95% of them appearing once. The germline gives CDR1 SGDLS, CDR2 YYNGEE. The trim removed 5 bases at V and 4 bases at J, leaving 12 bases unmatched. This CDR3 region has 15 residues. From blood CD8+ and CD4+ T cells, the TCR beta chain was sequenced. TEMRA cells underwent FACS enrichment and CD8+ and CD4+ T cells underwent negative isolation.

This sequence was found in a human donor with multiple sclerosis. What was sequenced was CD4+ T cells from PBMCs. The V call is TRBV9, the J call TRBJ2-7, with 7 nucleotides matching TRBD1. CDR3 loop: CASSDFGGQSYEQYF. In DNA, the CDR3 is TGTGCCAGCAGTGACTTTGGGGGACAGAGTTACGAGCAGTACTTC.